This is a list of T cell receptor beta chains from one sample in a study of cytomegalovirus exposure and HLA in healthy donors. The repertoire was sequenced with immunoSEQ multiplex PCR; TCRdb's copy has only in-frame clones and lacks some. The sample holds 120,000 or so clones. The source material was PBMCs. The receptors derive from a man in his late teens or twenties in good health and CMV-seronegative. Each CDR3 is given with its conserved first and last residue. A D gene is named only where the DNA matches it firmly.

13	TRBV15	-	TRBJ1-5	TGTGCCACCAGCACCGCCGTCGCAGGTGGTCAACATTTT	CATSTAVAGGQHF
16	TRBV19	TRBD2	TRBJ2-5	TGTGCCAGTAGTATGGGACTAGCGGGTTTCCTGGAGACCCAGTACTTC	CASSMGLAGFLETQYF
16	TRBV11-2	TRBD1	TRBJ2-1	TGTGCCAGCAGCCCTAAGGGACAGGGGCGGTACAATGAGCAGTTCTTC	CASSPKGQGRYNEQFF
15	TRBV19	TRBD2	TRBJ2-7	TGTGCCAGTAGTACCCAAGCGGGAGGGCGGCACGAGCAGTACTTC	CASSTQAGGRHEQYF
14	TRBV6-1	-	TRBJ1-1	TGTGCCAGCAGTAGGGACAACGTGAACACTGAAGCTTTCTTT	CASSRDNVNTEAFF
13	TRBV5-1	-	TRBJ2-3	TGCGCCAGCAGCTGGACAGACACAGATACGCAGTATTTT	CASSWTDTDTQYF
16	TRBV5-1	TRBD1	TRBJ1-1	TGCGCCAGCACTAAATTGACAGGGTCGCAGAACACTGAAGCTTTCTTT	CASTKLTGSQNTEAFF
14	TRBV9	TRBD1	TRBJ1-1	TGTGCCAGCAGCGTAGGTCCAGGGGGCACTGAAGCTTTCTTT	CASSVGPGGTEAFF
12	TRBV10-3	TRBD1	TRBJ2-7	TGTGCCTCCGGGGACAGGGCCATCGAGCAGTACTTC	CASGDRAIEQYF
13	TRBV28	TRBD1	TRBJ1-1	TGTGCCAGTTGCGTACAGGGGGACACTGAAGCTTTCTTT	CASCVQGDTEAFF
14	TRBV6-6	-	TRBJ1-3	TGTGCCAGCATCTTGACAGGCTCTGGAAACACCATATATTTT	CASILTGSGNTIYF
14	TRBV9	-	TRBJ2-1	TGTGCCAGCAGCGTAGGGGGGGTGGAGAATGAGCAGTTCTTC	CASSVGGVENEQFF
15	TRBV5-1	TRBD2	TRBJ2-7	TGCGCCAGCAGCCCCCTCGCGGGGGGACCCTACGAGCAGTACTTC	CASSPLAGGPYEQYF
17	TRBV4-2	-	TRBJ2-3	TGTGCCAGCAGCCAAGACGTTGGGGGGGCAGGGGCAGATACGCAGTATTTT	CASSQDVGGAGADTQYF
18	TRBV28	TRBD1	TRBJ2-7	TGTGCCAGCAGTAGTTTCCAAGGGGGGACAGGGGAATTCTACGAGCAGTACTTC	CASSSFQGGTGEFYEQYF
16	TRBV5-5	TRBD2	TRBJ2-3	TGTGCCAGCAGCTCAATAGCGGGGGGGGTAACAGATACGCAGTATTTT	CASSSIAGGVTDTQYF
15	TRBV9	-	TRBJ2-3	TGTGCCAGCAGCGACAGGGAAGTAGTTGGAGATACGCAGTATTTT	CASSDREVVGDTQYF
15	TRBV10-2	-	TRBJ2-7	TGCGCCAGCAGCGCCATAGACAGGAACTCCTACGAGCAGTACTTC	CASSAIDRNSYEQYF
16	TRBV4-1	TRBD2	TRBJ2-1	TGCGCCAGCAGCCAAGGACTAGCGTCAACCTACAATGAGCAGTTCTTC	CASSQGLASTYNEQFF
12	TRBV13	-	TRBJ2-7	TGTGCCAGCAGCCCCGGCTCCTACGAGCAGTACTTC	CASSPGSYEQYF
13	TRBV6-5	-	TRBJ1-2	TGTGCCAGCAAAGTTACCCTCGGCTATGGCTACACCTTC	CASKVTLGYGYTF
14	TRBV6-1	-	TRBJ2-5	TGTGCCAGCAGTGAAGGGGCAGTGTTAGAGACCCAGTACTTC	CASSEGAVLETQYF
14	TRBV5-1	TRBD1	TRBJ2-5	TGCGCCAGCAGCTCGGGACAGGTTTGGGAGACCCAGTACTTC	CASSSGQVWETQYF
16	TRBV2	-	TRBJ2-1	TGTGCCAGCAGTGAACCCCGGGGACAAAGGATCACTGAGCAGTTCTTC	CASSEPRGQRITEQFF
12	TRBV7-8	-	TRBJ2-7	TGTGCCAGCGGCAGGATCTCCTACGAGCAGTACTTC	CASGRISYEQYF
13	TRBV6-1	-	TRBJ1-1	TGTGCCAGCACCTTAAGGGGGAACACTGAAGCTTTCTTT	CASTLRGNTEAFF